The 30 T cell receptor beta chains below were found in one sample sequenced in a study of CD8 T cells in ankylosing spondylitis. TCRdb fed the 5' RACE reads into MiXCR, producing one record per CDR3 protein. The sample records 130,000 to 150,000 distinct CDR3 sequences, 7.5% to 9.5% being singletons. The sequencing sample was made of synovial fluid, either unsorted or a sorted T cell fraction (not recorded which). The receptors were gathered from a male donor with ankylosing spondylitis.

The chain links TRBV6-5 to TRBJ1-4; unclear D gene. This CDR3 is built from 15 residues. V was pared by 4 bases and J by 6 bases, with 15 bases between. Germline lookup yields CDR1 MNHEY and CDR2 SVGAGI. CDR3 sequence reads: CASSLSGSEHEKLFF. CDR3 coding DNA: TGTGCCAGCAGTTTATCCGGTTCCGAACATGAAAAACTGTTTTTT.

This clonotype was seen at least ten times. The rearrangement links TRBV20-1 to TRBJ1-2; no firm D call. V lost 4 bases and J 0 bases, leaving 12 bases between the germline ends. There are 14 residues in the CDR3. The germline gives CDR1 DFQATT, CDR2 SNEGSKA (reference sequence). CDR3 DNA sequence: TGCAGTGCTACCAGACGAAGAGCTAACTATGGCTACACCTTC. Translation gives CSATRRRANYGYTF.

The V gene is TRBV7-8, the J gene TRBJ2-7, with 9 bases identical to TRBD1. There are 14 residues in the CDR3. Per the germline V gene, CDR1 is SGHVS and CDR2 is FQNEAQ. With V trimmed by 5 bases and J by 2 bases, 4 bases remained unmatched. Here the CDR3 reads CASSRRDRAYEQYF. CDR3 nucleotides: TGTGCCAGCAGCCGCCGGGACAGGGCCTACGAGCAGTACTTC.

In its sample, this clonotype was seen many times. CDR3 sequence (DNA): TGTGCCATCAGTGAGAAGGGACGTCAAAACATTCAGTACTTC. Residues: CAISEKGRQNIQYF. The chain uses TRBV10-3 and TRBJ2-4, with D perhaps TRBD1 or TRBD2 (5 bases each). From germline, CDR1 is ENHRY and CDR2 SYGVKD. The CDR3 spans 14 residues. Trimming left V 2 bases short and J 5 bases short, with 10 bases between.

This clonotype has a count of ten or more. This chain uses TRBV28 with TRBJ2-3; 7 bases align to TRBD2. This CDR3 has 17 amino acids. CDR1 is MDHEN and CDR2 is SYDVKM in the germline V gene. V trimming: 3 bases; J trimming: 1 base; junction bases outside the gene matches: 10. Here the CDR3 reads CASSLGVGEGGTDTQYF. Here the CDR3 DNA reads TGTGCCAGCAGTTTGGGTGTCGGGGAGGGCGGCACAGATACGCAGTATTTT.

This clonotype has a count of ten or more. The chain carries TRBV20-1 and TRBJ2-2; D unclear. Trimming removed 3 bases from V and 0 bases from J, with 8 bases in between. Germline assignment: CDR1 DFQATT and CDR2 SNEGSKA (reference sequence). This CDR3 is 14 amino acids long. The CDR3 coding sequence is TGCAGTGCTAGCGGCGTTGCGAACACCGGGGAGCTGTTTTTT. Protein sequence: CSASGVANTGELFF.

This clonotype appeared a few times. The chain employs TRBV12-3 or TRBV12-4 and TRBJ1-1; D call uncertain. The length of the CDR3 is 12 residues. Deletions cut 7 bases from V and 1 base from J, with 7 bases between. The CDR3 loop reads CASTPGNTEAFF. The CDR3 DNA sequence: TGTGCCAGCACCCCTGGGAACACTGAAGCTTTCTTT.

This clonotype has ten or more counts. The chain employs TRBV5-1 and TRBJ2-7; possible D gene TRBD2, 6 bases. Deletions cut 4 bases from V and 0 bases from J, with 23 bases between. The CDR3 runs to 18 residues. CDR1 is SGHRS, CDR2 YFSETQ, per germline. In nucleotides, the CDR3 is TGCGCCAGCAGCCTGGGGGTAGTAGCGGACCCGAGCTCCTACGAGCAGTACTTC. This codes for CASSLGVVADPSSYEQYF.

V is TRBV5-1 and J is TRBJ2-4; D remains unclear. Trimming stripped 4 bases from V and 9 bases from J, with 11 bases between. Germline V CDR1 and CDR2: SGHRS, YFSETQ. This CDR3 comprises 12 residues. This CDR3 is CASSREASIQYF. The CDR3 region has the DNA TGCGCCAGCAGCCGTGAGGCGAGCATTCAGTACTTC.

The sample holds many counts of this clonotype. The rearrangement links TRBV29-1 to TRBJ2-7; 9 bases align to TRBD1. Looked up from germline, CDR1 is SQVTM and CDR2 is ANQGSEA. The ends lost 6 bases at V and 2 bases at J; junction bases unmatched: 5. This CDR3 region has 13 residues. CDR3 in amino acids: CSVSQGATYEQYF. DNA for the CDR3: TGCAGCGTGTCACAGGGGGCGACCTACGAGCAGTACTTC.

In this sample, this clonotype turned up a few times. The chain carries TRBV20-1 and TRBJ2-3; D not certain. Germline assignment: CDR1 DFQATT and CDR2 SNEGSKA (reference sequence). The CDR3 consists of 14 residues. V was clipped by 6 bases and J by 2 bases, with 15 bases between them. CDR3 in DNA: TGCAGTGCGACAAGAGGAGTATCCACAGATACGCAGTATTTT. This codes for CSATRGVSTDTQYF.

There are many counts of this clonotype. Here the CDR3 reads CASAGLETYEQYF. The CDR3 DNA is TGTGCCAGCGCCGGACTCGAGACCTACGAGCAGTACTTC. V usage is TRBV6-6 and J usage is TRBJ2-7; D may be TRBD2 (5 bases). The V and J ends lost 8 bases and 2 bases respectively, with 13 bases between them. Germline loops: CDR1 MNHNY, CDR2 SVGAGI (reference sequence). This CDR3 has 13 amino acids.

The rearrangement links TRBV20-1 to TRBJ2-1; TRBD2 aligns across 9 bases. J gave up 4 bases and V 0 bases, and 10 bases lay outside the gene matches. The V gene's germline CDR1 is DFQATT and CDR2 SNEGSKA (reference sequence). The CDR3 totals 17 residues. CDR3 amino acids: CSAREDVAGVWYNEQFF. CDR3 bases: TGCAGTGCTAGAGAAGATGTAGCGGGAGTTTGGTACAATGAGCAGTTCTTC.

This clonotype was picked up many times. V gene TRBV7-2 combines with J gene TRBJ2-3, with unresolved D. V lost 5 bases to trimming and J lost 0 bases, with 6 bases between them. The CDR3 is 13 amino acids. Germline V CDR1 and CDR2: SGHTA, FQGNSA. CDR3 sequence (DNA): TGTGCCAGCAGCCCCAAGAGCACAGATACGCAGTATTTT. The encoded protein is CASSPKSTDTQYF.

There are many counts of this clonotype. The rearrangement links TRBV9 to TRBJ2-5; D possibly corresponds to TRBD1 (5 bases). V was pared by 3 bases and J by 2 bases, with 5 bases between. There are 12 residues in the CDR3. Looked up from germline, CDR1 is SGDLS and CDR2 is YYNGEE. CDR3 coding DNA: TGTGCCAGCAGCGCAGGGCAAGAGACCCAGTACTTC. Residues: CASSAGQETQYF.

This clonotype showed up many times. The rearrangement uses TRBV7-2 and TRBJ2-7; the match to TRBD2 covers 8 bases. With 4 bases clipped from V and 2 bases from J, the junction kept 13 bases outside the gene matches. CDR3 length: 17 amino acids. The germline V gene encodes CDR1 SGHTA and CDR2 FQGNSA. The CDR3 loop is CASSSGTRPGRPYEQYF. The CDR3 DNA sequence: TGTGCCAGCAGCTCCGGGACTAGACCAGGCCGCCCCTACGAGCAGTACTTC.

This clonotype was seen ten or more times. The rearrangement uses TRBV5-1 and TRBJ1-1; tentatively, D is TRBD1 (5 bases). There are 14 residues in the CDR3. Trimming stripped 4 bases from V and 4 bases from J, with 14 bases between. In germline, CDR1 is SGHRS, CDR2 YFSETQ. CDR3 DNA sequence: TGCGCCAGCAGCGCAAACGCGGGGGGCACTGAAGCTTTCTTT. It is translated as CASSANAGGTEAFF.

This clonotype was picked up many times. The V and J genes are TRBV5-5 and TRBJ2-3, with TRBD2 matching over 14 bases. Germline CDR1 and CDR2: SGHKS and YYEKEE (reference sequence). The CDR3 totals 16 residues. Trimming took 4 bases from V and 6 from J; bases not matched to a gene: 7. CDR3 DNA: TGTGCCAGCAGCCTAGGGACTAGCGGGAGTCTGGATACGCAGTATTTT. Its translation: CASSLGTSGSLDTQYF.

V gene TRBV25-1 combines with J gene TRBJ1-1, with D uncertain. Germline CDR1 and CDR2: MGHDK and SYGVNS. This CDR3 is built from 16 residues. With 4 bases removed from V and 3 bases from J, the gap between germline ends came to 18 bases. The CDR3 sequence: CASSVGRATGDTEAFF. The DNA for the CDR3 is TGTGCCAGCAGTGTAGGAAGGGCAACCGGGGACACTGAAGCTTTCTTT.

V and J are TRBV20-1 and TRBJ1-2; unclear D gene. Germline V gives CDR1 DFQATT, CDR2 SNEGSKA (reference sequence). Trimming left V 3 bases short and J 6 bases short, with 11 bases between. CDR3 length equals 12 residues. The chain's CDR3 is CSASLGSHGYTF. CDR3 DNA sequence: TGCAGTGCTAGCCTAGGGTCCCATGGCTACACCTTC.

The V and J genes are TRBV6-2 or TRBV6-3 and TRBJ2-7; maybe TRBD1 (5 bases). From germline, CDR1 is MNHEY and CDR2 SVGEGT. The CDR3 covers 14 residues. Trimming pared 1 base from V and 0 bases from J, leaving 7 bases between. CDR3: CASSYYRNSYEQYF. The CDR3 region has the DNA TGTGCCAGCAGTTACTACAGGAACTCCTACGAGCAGTACTTC.

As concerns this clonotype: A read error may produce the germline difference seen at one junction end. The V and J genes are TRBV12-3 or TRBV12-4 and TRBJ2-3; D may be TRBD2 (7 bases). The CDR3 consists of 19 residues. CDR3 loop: CTSSLGGTAGARSTDTQYF. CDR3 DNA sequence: TGTACCAGCAGTTTAGGTGGGACCGCGGGGGCACGTAGCACAGATACGCAGTATTTT.

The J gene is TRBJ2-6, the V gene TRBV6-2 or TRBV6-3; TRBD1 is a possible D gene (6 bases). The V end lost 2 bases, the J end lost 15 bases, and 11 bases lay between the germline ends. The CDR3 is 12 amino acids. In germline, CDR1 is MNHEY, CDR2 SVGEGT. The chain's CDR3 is CASSYPQGTLTF. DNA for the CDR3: TGTGCCAGCAGTTACCCTCAGGGGACCCTGACTTTC.

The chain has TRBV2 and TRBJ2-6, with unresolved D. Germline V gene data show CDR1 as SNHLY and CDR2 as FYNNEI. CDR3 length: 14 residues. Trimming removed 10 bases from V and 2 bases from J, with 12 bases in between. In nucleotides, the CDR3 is TGTGCCACCTCTGGGTGGGCTGGGGCCAACGTCCTGACTTTC. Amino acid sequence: CATSGWAGANVLTF.

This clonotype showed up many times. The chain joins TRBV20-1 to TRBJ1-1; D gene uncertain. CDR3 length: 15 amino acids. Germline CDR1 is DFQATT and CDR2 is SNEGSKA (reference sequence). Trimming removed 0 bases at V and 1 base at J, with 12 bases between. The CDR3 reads CSARDQESPNTEAFF. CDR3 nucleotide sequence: TGCAGTGCTAGAGATCAGGAGTCGCCGAACACTGAAGCTTTCTTT.

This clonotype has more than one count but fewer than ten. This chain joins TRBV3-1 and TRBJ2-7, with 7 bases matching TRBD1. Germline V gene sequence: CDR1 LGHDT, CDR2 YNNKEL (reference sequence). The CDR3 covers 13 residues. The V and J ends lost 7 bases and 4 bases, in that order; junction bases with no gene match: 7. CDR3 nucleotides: TGTGCCAGCACCCCCTGGGACAGTTACGAGCAGTACTTC. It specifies CASTPWDSYEQYF.

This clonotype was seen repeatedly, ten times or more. CDR3 residues: CASSPGQGDTGELFF. The CDR3 coding sequence is TGTGCCAGCAGCCCGGGACAGGGAGACACCGGGGAGCTGTTTTTT. This chain uses TRBV11-3 with TRBJ2-2, with TRBD1 identical over 9 bases. Germline trimming cut 5 bases from V and 3 bases from J; bases unmatched to any gene: 4. Germline V gives CDR1 SGHNT, CDR2 YENEEA. The CDR3 extends over 15 amino acids.

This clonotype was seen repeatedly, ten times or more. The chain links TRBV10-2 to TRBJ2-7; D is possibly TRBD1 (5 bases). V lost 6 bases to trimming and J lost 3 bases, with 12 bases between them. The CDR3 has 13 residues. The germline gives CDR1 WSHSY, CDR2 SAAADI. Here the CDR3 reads CASRRRQNYEQYF. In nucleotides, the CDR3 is TGCGCCAGCAGACGAAGACAGAACTACGAGCAGTACTTC.

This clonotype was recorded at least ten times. This CDR3 reads CASSPLISGANVLTF. As DNA, the CDR3 is TGTGCCAGCAGCCCCCTGATATCTGGGGCCAACGTCCTGACTTTC. The genes are TRBV7-3 and TRBJ2-6, with unresolved D. Germline CDR1 and CDR2: SGHTA and FQGTGA. Trimming took off 5 bases at V and 1 base at J, with 9 bases between the two ends. This CDR3 has 15 amino acids.

This CDR3 reads CASSQEGWTSGSPETQYF. The CDR3 coding sequence is TGTGCCAGCAGCCAAGAAGGTTGGACTAGCGGGAGTCCAGAGACCCAGTACTTC. The chain carries TRBV3-1 and TRBJ2-5; 13 positions match TRBD2. There are 18 residues in the CDR3. Germline V gene lookup returns CDR1 LGHDT and CDR2 YNNKEL (reference sequence). The V segment lost 0 bases and the J segment 4 bases; nucleotides outside the gene matches: 8.